The clone carrying this T cell receptor beta chain has only one observation. This specimen belongs to a study of shared clonotypes between healthy human individuals. Turning to the study itself: CD8 memory received one plate per donor, CD8 naive two, CD4 memory three and CD4 naive three.

The germline gives CDR1 LNHDA, CDR2 SQIVND (reference sequence). This CDR3 has 12 residues. Deletions cut 3 bases from V and 5 bases from J, with 7 bases between. Healthy and HIV-negative, the adult donors had no recent acute infections or vaccinations. Every subset's genomic DNA went evenly onto several immunoSEQ plates. Original processing notes: In the immunoSEQ data, sequences were junction-only and lacked quality scores, so filtering differed. The data were produced by immunoSEQ multiplex PCR, yet TCRdb's version contains in-frame clones alone and is incomplete. V and J calls plus clone size are reproduced from that table; the DNA served to infer D and trimming. The sample records about 2.4 million clones, over 85% being singletons.

The rearrangement joins TRBV19 to TRBJ1-2; no clear D gene. This receptor was taken from a man between 18 and 35 years old in good health. Some clones in this sample may be carry-over from other donors' samples. The sample taken for sequencing was naive CD4+ T cells from PBMCs. Indicated subset: CD45RA+ positively selected. The CDR3 DNA follows: TGTGCCAGTAGTATGGATGTGTATGGCTACACCTTC. This sequence encodes CASSMDVYGYTF.